One and the same sample provided the 14 T cell receptor beta chains below, sequenced in a study of T cell responses to AZD1222 COVID-19 vaccine (dated by TCRdb to about 2021). What this sample's time point label stands for: baseline before first vaccination. Library preparation was by the immunoSEQ multiplex PCR assay. Held by TCRdb, this immuneACCESS table contains in-frame sequences only and omits some clones. Under half of the omission traces to an unresolved V gene where checked; the cause of the rest is unknown. This sample has tens of thousands of clones in its table, and under 95% of those were observed once. Approximately 4.2% of the sample is taken by the ten largest. The input for sequencing was peripheral blood, taken on day 0 of AZD1222 vaccination. These receptor sequences come from an adult in good health.

The chain links TRBV3-1 (or the pseudogene TRBV3-2) to TRBJ1-6; D is possibly TRBD1 (5 bases). CDR1 LGHDT and CDR2 YNNKEL come from the germline V gene (reference sequence). CDR3 length: 16 amino acids. Trimming stripped 0 bases from V and 8 bases from J, with 14 bases between. DNA of the CDR3: TGTGCCAGCAGCCAAGATCTAGGGGAGGGGTATTCACCCCTCCACTTT. This sequence encodes CASSQDLGEGYSPLHF.

This clone has just one count. V gene TRBV30 combines with J gene TRBJ2-5, with D unclear. This CDR3 is 11 amino acids long. Germline V gene sequence: CDR1 GTSNPN, CDR2 SVGIG (reference sequence). V was trimmed by 5 bases and J by 7 bases, leaving 11 bases between them. CDR3 in amino acids: CAWALIGTQYF. CDR3 in DNA: TGTGCCTGGGCACTGATCGGGACCCAGTACTTC.

This rearrangement joins TRBV29-1 to TRBJ1-2; the match to TRBD1 covers 9 bases. V dropped 8 bases and J dropped 8; count of bases not matched to a gene: 12. Germline-derived CDR1 and CDR2 are SQVTM and ANQGSEA. The CDR3 runs to 13 residues. The CDR3 coding sequence is TGCAGCACGCCGGGACAGGGTCAAAACGGCTACACCTTC. This sequence encodes CSTPGQGQNGYTF.

The chain joins TRBV7-9 to TRBJ1-1; no clear D gene. Germline CDR1 is SEHNR and CDR2 is FQNEAQ (reference sequence). The CDR3 has 13 amino acids. V lost 5 bases and J 0 bases, leaving 7 bases between the germline ends. DNA for the CDR3: TGTGCCAGCAGCCCTCCCATGAACACTGAAGCTTTCTTT. Translated, it gives CASSPPMNTEAFF.

The chain recombines TRBV11-2 with TRBJ2-3; D uncertain. Germline V gene sequence: CDR1 SGHAT, CDR2 FQNNGV. The CDR3 has 12 residues. V was cut by 4 bases and J by 4 bases, with 6 bases left in between. CDR3 loop: CASSSGPDTQYF. The CDR3 DNA sequence: TGTGCCAGCAGCTCCGGCCCAGATACGCAGTATTTT.

The chain has TRBV24-1 and TRBJ2-3, with 9 nucleotides matching TRBD1. With V trimmed by 6 bases and J by 6 bases, 3 bases remained unmatched. Per germline, CDR1 KGHDR and CDR2 SFDVKD. The CDR3 runs to 13 residues. The DNA of the CDR3 is TGTGCCACCAGTTCACAGGGGGCGGATACGCAGTATTTT. It translates to CATSSQGADTQYF.

The chain links TRBV9 to TRBJ1-2; D ambiguous. Trimming stripped 0 bases from V and 1 base from J, with 7 bases between. The CDR3 sequence is 14 residues long. The germline V gene encodes CDR1 SGDLS and CDR2 YYNGEE. CDR3 DNA: TGTGCCAGCAGCGTAGGGTTTGGTAACTATGGCTACACCTTC. Its protein product is CASSVGFGNYGYTF.

The chain recombines TRBV11-3 with TRBJ1-1; D is uncertain. The CDR3 totals 11 residues. Germline CDR1 SGHNT, CDR2 YENEEA. The germline V and J ends were trimmed by 4 bases and 8 bases, with 8 bases remaining between them. The CDR3 sequence: CASSSRAEAFF. CDR3 nucleotide sequence: TGTGCCAGCAGCTCACGGGCCGAAGCTTTCTTT.

The chain is built from TRBV24-1 and TRBJ2-1; D perhaps matches TRBD1 (6 bases). CDR3 length: 17 amino acids. V was trimmed by 0 bases and J by 6 bases, leaving 17 bases between them. The germline gives CDR1 KGHDR, CDR2 SFDVKD. The CDR3 DNA sequence: TGTGCCACCAGTGATTTGCAGGGGCAGGGCCCAGCCAATGAGCAGTTCTTC. The encoded protein is CATSDLQGQGPANEQFF.

This chain links TRBV5-1 with TRBJ1-4, with TRBD1 matching over 12 bases. With 3 bases clipped from V and 2 bases from J, the junction kept 2 bases outside the gene matches. Germline-derived CDR1 and CDR2 are SGHRS and YFSETQ. The CDR3 is 16 residues long. Written as DNA, the CDR3 is TGCGCCAGCAGCTGGGGACAGGGGGCGACTAATGAAAAACTGTTTTTT. It encodes CASSWGQGATNEKLFF.

The chain joins TRBV5-1 to TRBJ1-3; D not resolved. In germline, CDR1 is SGHRS, CDR2 YFSETQ. This CDR3 region has 16 residues. V was clipped by 5 bases and J by 0 bases, with 15 bases between them. The DNA of the CDR3 is TGCGCCAGCAGTCTGGGGATAATTTACTCTGGAAACACCATATATTTT. It specifies CASSLGIIYSGNTIYF.

The chain is built from TRBV5-5 and TRBJ2-2, with 12 bases lining up with TRBD2. Germline V CDR1 and CDR2: SGHKS, YYEKEE (reference sequence). The V and J ends lost 5 bases and 4 bases, in that order; junction bases with no gene match: 6. CDR3 length: 16 residues. CDR3 in amino acids: CASRWTSGAITGELFF. CDR3 DNA sequence: TGTGCCAGCAGGTGGACTAGCGGGGCGATCACCGGGGAGCTGTTTTTT.

The chain combines TRBV30 with TRBJ1-1; TRBD1 is a possible D gene (6 bases). Germline V gene lookup returns CDR1 GTSNPN and CDR2 SVGIG (reference sequence). The CDR3 loop spans 13 amino acids. V gave up 5 bases and J gave up 1 base, with 11 bases separating them. CDR3 sequence reads: CAWFQGRNTEAFF. CDR3 bases: TGTGCCTGGTTTCAGGGGAGGAACACTGAAGCTTTCTTT.

This chain links TRBV7-9 with TRBJ1-1; 9 nucleotides line up with TRBD1. The CDR3 consists of 14 residues. CDR1 and CDR2 (germline): SEHNR, FQNEAQ (reference sequence). The V segment lost 11 bases and the J segment 1 base; nucleotides outside the gene matches: 8. The CDR3 is CAVRAGQGNTEAFF. DNA for the CDR3: TGTGCCGTACGGGCGGGACAGGGGAACACTGAAGCTTTCTTT.